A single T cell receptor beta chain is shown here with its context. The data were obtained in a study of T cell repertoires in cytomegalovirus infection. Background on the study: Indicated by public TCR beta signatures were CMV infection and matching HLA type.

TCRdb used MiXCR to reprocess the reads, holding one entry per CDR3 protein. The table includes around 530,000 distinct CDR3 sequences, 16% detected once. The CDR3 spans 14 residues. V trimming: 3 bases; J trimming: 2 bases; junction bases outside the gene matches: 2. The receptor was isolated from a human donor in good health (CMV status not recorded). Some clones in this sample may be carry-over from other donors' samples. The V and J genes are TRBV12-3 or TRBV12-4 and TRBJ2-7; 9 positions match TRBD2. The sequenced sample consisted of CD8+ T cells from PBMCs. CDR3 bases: TGTGCCAGCAGTTTTTCTAGCGGGACCTACGAGCAGTACTTC. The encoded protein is CASSFSSGTYEQYF.